This entry lists 19 T cell receptor beta chains sequenced from one sample in a study of T cells expressing NK-cell markers. TCRdb re-called the 5' RACE reads and catalogs CDR3 proteins one per entry, DNA excluded. In total, the table holds 150,000 to 180,000 distinct CDR3 sequences. The sample consisted of blood T cells: a sorted CD56 or NKG2C T cell subset, CD4+ or CD8+ T cells, or bulk PBMC T cells (not recorded which). The origin of the receptors is a woman aged 50 to 65 in good health.

The chain employs TRBV2 and TRBJ1-2. The CDR3 is made up of 13 amino acids. CDR1 and CDR2 (germline): SNHLY, FYNNEI. This CDR3 is CASSERWDYGYTF.

The rearrangement links TRBV7-3 to TRBJ2-7; no DNA is available, so the TRBD1 call from TCRdb remains unchecked. CDR1 is SGHTA, CDR2 FQGTGA, per germline. The CDR3 covers 14 residues. CDR3 residues: CASSFGQPTYEQYF.

The chain combines TRBV29-1 with TRBJ1-2; TCRdb gives TRBD1 as the D gene, but with no DNA this cannot be confirmed. CDR1 is SQVTM and CDR2 is ANQGSEA in the germline V gene. The CDR3 runs 12 residues. The chain's CDR3 is CSVEVGGMIHTF.

This sequence joins TRBV28 and TRBJ2-2. The CDR3 length is 13 residues. Germline CDR1 MDHEN, CDR2 SYDVKM. CDR3 residues: CASSRGNTGELFF.

The gene calls are TRBV12-3 or TRBV12-4 and TRBJ2-1; TCRdb proposes TRBD1, but this gene call is untestable without DNA. The CDR3 is made up of 12 amino acids. The CDR3 loop is CASSPRGHEQFF.

The chain is built from TRBV11-2 and TRBJ2-1; checking the TCRdb D call of TRBD1 is not possible without DNA. The CDR3 has 14 amino acids. CDR1 is SGHAT and CDR2 is FQNNGV in the germline V gene. CDR3 protein: CASSFSVPGAEQFF.

The chain employs TRBV9 and TRBJ2-1; the TCRdb D gene call, TRBD1, has no DNA to confirm it. The length of the CDR3 is 15 residues. In germline, CDR1 is SGDLS, CDR2 YYNGEE. The CDR3 here is CASSAPPPGSHEQFF.

The chain carries TRBV30 and TRBJ2-3; TCRdb designates TRBD2, a call that cannot be tested without DNA. The CDR3 length is 15 residues. Germline CDR1 reads GTSNPN; CDR2 reads SVGIG (reference sequence). CDR3 sequence reads: CAWAMTSGLADTQYF. Based on the CDR3 plus reference TRBV30 and TRBJ2-3, the full variable domain is SQTIHQWPATLVQPVGSPLSLECTVEGTSNPNLYWYRQAAGRGLQLLFYSVGIGQISSEVPQNLSASRPQDRQFILSSKKLLLSDSGFYLCAWAMTSGLADTQYFGPGTRLTVL.

The chain employs TRBV29-1 and TRBJ2-1; TCRdb designates TRBD2, a call that cannot be tested without DNA. There are 13 residues in the CDR3. Looked up from germline, CDR1 is SQVTM and CDR2 is ANQGSEA. The CDR3 loop is CSVVRGAQGEQFF.

The CDR3 is CASSDSAGDEQYF. This chain joins TRBV9 and TRBJ2-7; TCRdb's D call, TRBD1, is unchecked because there is no DNA. Germline CDR1 SGDLS, CDR2 YYNGEE. The CDR3 loop spans 13 amino acids. The full variable domain, completed using reference TRBV9 and TRBJ2-7, is DSGVTQTPKHLITATGQRVTLRCSPRSGDLSVYWYQQSLDQGLQFLIQYYNGEERAKGNILERFSAQQFPDLHSELNLSSLELGDSALYFCASSDSAGDEQYFGPGTRLTVT.

The CDR3: CASMASSTDTQYF. The rearrangement uses TRBV6-5 and TRBJ2-3. CDR1 and CDR2 from the germline V gene are MNHEY and SVGAGI. The CDR3 spans 13 residues.

The V call is TRBV20-1, the J call TRBJ1-1; TCRdb indicates TRBD1, and absent DNA this call remains unverified. Germline loops: CDR1 DFQATT, CDR2 SNEGSKA (reference sequence). This CDR3 contains 13 residues. The CDR3 sequence: CSATLWGLTEAFF.

The chain recombines TRBV5-1 with TRBJ2-7; the TCRdb call, TRBD2, lacks DNA for checking. This CDR3 region has 17 residues. Germline V lookup: CDR1 SGHRS, CDR2 YFSETQ. This chain's CDR3 is CASSLPSGLAGDDEQYF.

The chain uses TRBV6-5 and TRBJ2-2. CDR1 and CDR2 from the germline V gene are MNHEY and SVGAGI. CDR3 length equals 13 residues. The CDR3 is CASSISGTGELFF.

The chain combines TRBV11-2 with TRBJ2-1; TCRdb's D gene call, TRBD1, goes unchecked for lack of DNA. Germline values: CDR1 SGHAT, CDR2 FQNNGV. CDR3 length: 12 amino acids. CDR3 sequence: CASSWDKDEQFF.

V is TRBV5-5 and J is TRBJ2-6. This CDR3 has 16 amino acids. Germline loops: CDR1 SGHKS, CDR2 YYEKEE (reference sequence). The CDR3 region is CASSFDLFSGANVLTF. Variable domain in full (rest from reference TRBV5-5 and TRBJ2-6): DAGVTQSPTHLIKTRGQQVTLRCSPISGHKSVSWYQQVLGQGPQFIFQYYEKEERGRGNFPDRFSARQFPNYSSELNVNALLLGDSALYLCASSFDLFSGANVLTFGAGSRLTVL.

The rearrangement links TRBV14 to TRBJ2-3; the TCRdb call, TRBD2, lacks DNA for checking. The V gene's germline CDR1 is SGHDN and CDR2 FVKESK. The CDR3 consists of 15 residues. CDR3 protein: CASSLLAASTDTQYF.

J is TRBJ2-6 and V is TRBV7-3; the D call from TCRdb, TRBD1, cannot be confirmed without DNA. Germline values: CDR1 SGHTA, CDR2 FQGTGA. The CDR3 extends over 18 amino acids. CDR3 loop: CASSPLRGTGDGANVLTF.

V gene TRBV30 combines with J gene TRBJ2-1; lacking DNA, the TRBD1 call made by TCRdb goes unchecked. The CDR3 has 14 residues. CDR1 and CDR2 (germline): GTSNPN, SVGIG (reference sequence). CDR3 amino acids: CAWSSGTGEDEQFF.